The clone carrying this T cell receptor beta chain was detected a few times. Its target is unknown. A single record per CDR3 protein comes from TCRdb applying MiXCR to the 5' RACE reads. The sample yields 100,000 to 150,000 distinct CDR3 sequences, about a sixth seen once. The record originates from a study of CD8 T cells in ankylosing spondylitis. Study outcomes and limitations: Disease-linked clones proved CD8+ and comparatively uncommon in peripheral blood. It appeared that ankylosing spondylitis blood was characterized by a TCR beta motif of about eight highly homologous variants.

Specimen: blood, either unsorted or a sorted T cell fraction (not recorded which). The receptor was isolated from a male donor with ankylosing spondylitis.

The CDR3, as DNA: TGTGCCACCAGCAGTAGGGGCTACAATGAGCAGTTCTTC. This translates into CATSSRGYNEQFF. V gene TRBV15 combines with J gene TRBJ2-1, with D perhaps matching TRBD1 (5 bases). Germline V gene sequence: CDR1 LNHNV, CDR2 YYDKDF (reference sequence). There are 13 residues in the CDR3. Between the trimmed V and J ends, which lost 3 bases and 3 bases, there was a span of 6 bases.